The 8 T cell receptor beta chains below come from one sample, sequenced in a study of technical replicates of blood from a handful of donors. Some clones are missing from TCRdb's copy, which holds only in-frame ones; the method was immunoSEQ multiplex PCR. The profile shows thousands of clones, 90% to 97% of them singletons. Sequenced sample: PBMCs. These receptors came from a human donor in good health.

V usage is TRBV7-9 and J usage is TRBJ2-7, with TRBD1 matching over 9 bases. The ends lost 5 bases at V and 2 bases at J; junction bases unmatched: 7. This CDR3 has 15 amino acids. Germline values: CDR1 SEHNR, CDR2 FQNEAQ (reference sequence). The CDR3 is CASSPGQGWTYEQYF. CDR3 nucleotide sequence: TGTGCCAGCAGCCCGGGACAGGGTTGGACCTACGAGCAGTACTTC.

The rearrangement links TRBV6-5 to TRBJ1-2; 8 bases are shared with TRBD1. V lost 6 bases, J lost 12 bases, and 9 bases stayed unmatched. The germline gives CDR1 MNHEY, CDR2 SVGAGI. CDR3 size: 12 residues. The chain's CDR3 is CASRRTGTKHTF. DNA for the CDR3: TGTGCCAGCAGACGGACAGGGACGAAGCACACCTTC.

J is TRBJ2-7 and V is TRBV6-5, with 11 bases matching TRBD2. The length of the CDR3 is 15 residues. J gave up 6 bases and V 2 bases, and 6 bases lay outside the gene matches. Germline V gene lookup returns CDR1 MNHEY and CDR2 SVGAGI. The CDR3 sequence is CASSYATSGSSEQYF. The CDR3 nucleotides are TGTGCCAGCAGTTACGCAACTAGCGGGAGTTCCGAGCAGTACTTC.

This rearrangement joins TRBV7-8 to TRBJ1-3; 8 nucleotides line up with TRBD1. Germline CDR1 reads SGHVS; CDR2 reads FQNEAQ. The CDR3 sequence is 16 residues long. J lost 4 bases, V lost 1 base, and 6 bases had no gene match. The CDR3 loop is CASSLVDRGFGNTIYF. CDR3 nucleotide sequence: TGTGCCAGCAGCTTAGTAGACAGGGGTTTCGGAAACACCATATATTTT.

This chain uses TRBV11-2 with TRBJ2-3, with 7 bases fitting TRBD2. The CDR3 is 17 residues long. In germline, CDR1 is SGHAT, CDR2 FQNNGV. V lost 3 bases to trimming and J lost 4 bases; unmatched junction nucleotides: 13. The CDR3 spells CASSFQDLPRGADTQYF. The CDR3, as DNA: TGTGCCAGCAGCTTCCAGGACTTGCCCCGGGGGGCAGATACGCAGTATTTT.

In DNA, the CDR3 is TGTGCCAGCAGCCCCCGCCCTGGGGACAGGGCTCCTGAAGCTTTCTTT. Translating gives CASSPRPGDRAPEAFF. The chain joins TRBV11-2 to TRBJ1-1; 9 bases are shared with TRBD1. Germline-derived CDR1 and CDR2 are SGHAT and FQNNGV. CDR3 length: 16 residues. Trimming cost V 5 bases and J 6 bases; bases outside gene matches: 13.

V is TRBV27 and J is TRBJ2-7; 11 bases map to TRBD2. There are 14 residues in the CDR3. Losses at the gene ends were 6 bases for V and 7 bases for J; bases not matched to a gene: 8. The germline gives CDR1 MNHEY, CDR2 SMNVEV (reference sequence). CDR3: CASRALAGDREQYF. CDR3 coding DNA: TGTGCCAGCAGAGCACTAGCGGGAGACCGGGAGCAGTACTTC.

This chain links TRBV2 with TRBJ2-1; D is perhaps TRBD2 (6 bases). Germline V CDR1 and CDR2: SNHLY, FYNNEI. V lost 6 bases to trimming and J lost 13 bases, with 19 bases between them. The CDR3 totals 13 residues. CDR3 DNA sequence: TGTGCCAGCAGAACCGGGGGAGCTGCCTTTCAGTTCTTC. Encoded protein: CASRTGGAAFQFF. Full variable domain (outside the CDR3, taken from reference TRBV2 and TRBJ2-1): EPEVTQTPSHQVTQMGQEVILRCVPISNHLYFYWYRQILGQKVEFLVSFYNNEISEKSEIFDDQFSVERPDGSNFTLKIRSTKLEDSAMYFCASRTGGAAFQFFGPGTRLTVL.